What follows are 18 T cell receptor beta chains derived from one specimen sequenced in a study of shared clonotypes between healthy human individuals. TCRdb keeps only in-frame clones here, not all; method: immunoSEQ multiplex PCR. The repertoire holds approximately 1.4 million clones, with approximately 98% as singletons. Sequencing was performed on naive CD4+ T cells sorted from blood. Subset indicated: CD45RA+ positively selected. The receptors stem from a man under 40 in good health.

The V gene is TRBV9, the J gene TRBJ1-2; D call uncertain. This CDR3 comprises 14 residues. CDR1 and CDR2 (germline): SGDLS, YYNGEE. The V end lost 0 bases, the J end lost 2 bases, and 8 bases lay between the germline ends. CDR3 DNA: TGTGCCAGCAGCGTAGCTGACGGGAACTATGGCTACACCTTC. Encoded protein: CASSVADGNYGYTF. Full variable domain (remainder filled in from reference TRBV9 and TRBJ1-2): DSGVTQTPKHLITATGQRVTLRCSPRSGDLSVYWYQQSLDQGLQFLIQYYNGEERAKGNILERFSAQQFPDLHSELNLSSLELGDSALYFCASSVADGNYGYTFGSGTRLTVV.

V usage is TRBV4-1 and J usage is TRBJ1-5, with 7 bases aligning to TRBD1. Germline CDR1 is MGHRA and CDR2 is YSYEKL. V was pared by 2 bases and J by 0 bases, with 4 bases of the junction left unmatched. The CDR3 is 16 residues long. CDR3 DNA sequence: TGCGCCAGCAGCCAATGGGACAGCTATAGCAATCAGCCCCAGCATTTT. Translating it yields CASSQWDSYSNQPQHF.

The chain recombines TRBV2 with TRBJ2-1; 7 bases are a match to TRBD2. From germline, CDR1 is SNHLY and CDR2 FYNNEI. There are 13 residues in the CDR3. Losses at the gene ends were 8 bases for V and 7 bases for J; bases not matched to a gene: 8. This chain's CDR3 is CASCTGTKNEQFF. In DNA form, the CDR3 reads TGTGCCAGCTGTACCGGGACTAAGAATGAGCAGTTCTTC.

The rearrangement joins TRBV7-2 to TRBJ1-2, with D perhaps matching TRBD1 (5 bases). CDR3 length: 14 amino acids. The V end lost 1 base, the J end lost 4 bases, and 10 bases lay between the germline ends. The germline CDR1 and CDR2 sequences are SGHTA and FQGNSA. The CDR3 region has the DNA TGTGCCAGCAGCTTAGTTCGACAGACCTATGGCTACACCTTC. Translation gives CASSLVRQTYGYTF.

V is TRBV15 and J is TRBJ2-3, with D possibly matching TRBD2 (5 bases). The CDR3 contains 16 residues. Trimming shortened V by 0 bases and J by 0 bases, and 10 bases separated the two germline ends. Germline CDR1 LNHNV, CDR2 YYDKDF (reference sequence). This CDR3 is CATSREGAASTDTQYF. Here the CDR3 DNA reads TGTGCCACCAGCAGAGAAGGAGCGGCAAGCACAGATACGCAGTATTTT.

V and J are TRBV5-4 and TRBJ2-5, with TRBD1 identical over 9 bases. The V segment lost 3 bases and the J segment 5 bases; nucleotides outside the gene matches: 11. Germline V gene sequence: CDR1 SGHNT, CDR2 YYREEE (reference sequence). The CDR3 covers 16 residues. CDR3 coding DNA: TGTGCCAGCAGCTCACCTGGGACAGGGATGATGGAGACCCAGTACTTC. This sequence encodes CASSSPGTGMMETQYF.

V and J are TRBV11-3 and TRBJ2-1, with 9 bases identical to TRBD2. Trimming cost V 5 bases and J 6 bases; bases outside gene matches: 8. This CDR3 is built from 15 residues. CDR1 and CDR2 from the germline V gene are SGHNT and YENEEA. The CDR3 DNA reads TGTGCCAGCAGCCCTAGCGGGAAGGGGCCCAATGAGCAGTTCTTC. This translates into CASSPSGKGPNEQFF.

The chain couples TRBV19 to TRBJ2-5; 10 nucleotides align to TRBD2. V trimming: 5 bases; J trimming: 3 bases; junction bases outside the gene matches: 3. The CDR3 contains 14 residues. Germline CDR1 LNHDA, CDR2 SQIVND (reference sequence). The CDR3: CASSHLAGEETQYF. In nucleotides, the CDR3 is TGTGCCAGTAGTCATCTAGCGGGAGAAGAGACCCAGTACTTC. The full variable domain, completed using reference TRBV19 and TRBJ2-5, is DGGITQSPKYLFRKEGQNVTLSCEQNLNHDAMYWYRQDPGQGLRLIYYSQIVNDFQKGDIAEGYSVSREKKESFPLTVTSAQKNPTAFYLCASSHLAGEETQYFGPGTRLLVL.

The chain combines TRBV28 with TRBJ2-3, with 11 bases that match TRBD2. The CDR3 has 15 amino acids. Germline CDR1 reads MDHEN; CDR2 reads SYDVKM. V gave up 5 bases and J gave up 5 bases; unmatched junction bases: 6. The CDR3 DNA sequence: TGTGCCAGCAGTCCCCACGGGACTAGCGGAGATACGCAGTATTTT. It is translated as CASSPHGTSGDTQYF. Looking up the rest from reference TRBV28 and TRBJ2-3 gives the full variable domain: DVKVTQSSRYLVKRTGEKVFLECVQDMDHENMFWYRQDPGLGLRLIYFSYDVKMKEKGDIPEGYSVSREKKERFSLILESASTNQTSMYLCASSPHGTSGDTQYFGPGTRLTVL.

The sample holds one count of this clone. The chain uses TRBV5-8 and TRBJ2-5, with 7 bases aligning to TRBD1. The CDR3 runs 15 residues. Losses at the gene ends were 5 bases for V and 2 bases for J; bases not matched to a gene: 9. Germline lookup yields CDR1 SGHTS and CDR2 YDEGEE. The CDR3 sequence: CASSKFGQVQETQYF. The DNA of the CDR3 is TGTGCCAGCAGTAAATTCGGACAGGTTCAAGAGACCCAGTACTTC.

The V and J genes are TRBV14 and TRBJ2-3; TRBD1 or TRBD2 may be the D gene (5 bases each). The CDR3 is 16 residues long. CDR1 is SGHDN and CDR2 is FVKESK in the germline V gene. V was trimmed by 5 bases and J by 2 bases, leaving 17 bases between them. The CDR3 DNA is TGTGCCAGCAGCTGGGACGGCCCTATGTACACAGATACGCAGTATTTT. It codes for CASSWDGPMYTDTQYF.

Only one count was recorded for this clone. The chain has TRBV30 and TRBJ2-7; unclear D gene. The CDR3 is 13 residues long. The ends were cut back, 3 bases at V and 5 bases at J, with 14 bases in the middle. CDR1 is GTSNPN and CDR2 is SVGIG in the germline V gene (reference sequence). In DNA form, the CDR3 reads TGTGCCTGGAGGGAAAGTCGGTTCCACGAGCAGTACTTC. Translation: CAWRESRFHEQYF.

The chain couples TRBV28 to TRBJ1-4; D unresolved. The CDR3 consists of 14 residues. Looked up from germline, CDR1 is MDHEN and CDR2 is SYDVKM. Trimming removed 7 bases from V and 8 bases from J, with 17 bases in between. CDR3: CASTYPGVDEKLFF. CDR3 nucleotide sequence: TGTGCCAGCACCTACCCTGGGGTTGACGAAAAACTGTTTTTT. Variable domain in full (rest from reference TRBV28 and TRBJ1-4): DVKVTQSSRYLVKRTGEKVFLECVQDMDHENMFWYRQDPGLGLRLIYFSYDVKMKEKGDIPEGYSVSREKKERFSLILESASTNQTSMYLCASTYPGVDEKLFFGSGTQLSVL.

The chain joins TRBV11-2 to TRBJ1-4, with D perhaps matching TRBD1 (6 bases). Germline loops: CDR1 SGHAT, CDR2 FQNNGV. The length of the CDR3 is 17 residues. V lost 1 base, J lost 5 bases, and 17 bases lay in between. CDR3 in DNA: TGTGCCAGCAGCTTAGGAAACAGGGATTACTCGAATGAAAAACTGTTTTTT. Translated: CASSLGNRDYSNEKLFF.

The CDR3 region is CASSYPTGYEQYF. DNA for the CDR3: TGTGCCAGCAGTTATCCTACGGGGTACGAGCAGTACTTC. This chain links TRBV2 with TRBJ2-7; D may be TRBD2 (5 bases). This CDR3 comprises 13 residues. The ends were cut back, 5 bases at V and 4 bases at J, with 12 bases in the middle. Germline loops: CDR1 SNHLY, CDR2 FYNNEI.

A remark on this clone: This same CDR3 is encoded by further DNA sequences in the sample. The chain joins TRBV6-5 to TRBJ2-7; D is unclear. Germline CDR1 reads MNHEY; CDR2 reads SVGAGI. The CDR3 contains 11 residues. Between the trimmed V and J ends, which lost 6 bases and 4 bases, there was a span of 7 bases. CDR3: CASRLKYEQYF. Here the CDR3 DNA reads TGTGCCAGCAGACTGAAATACGAGCAGTACTTC.

This chain joins TRBV11-2 and TRBJ2-1; 11 nucleotides match TRBD2. The V and J ends lost 6 bases and 4 bases, in that order; junction bases with no gene match: 8. This CDR3 has 16 amino acids. Germline V gene data show CDR1 as SGHAT and CDR2 as FQNNGV. This CDR3 is CASRSIAGGIYNEQFF. In nucleotides, the CDR3 is TGTGCCAGCAGATCGATAGCGGGAGGGATATACAATGAGCAGTTCTTC.

The CDR3 here is CASSSGATSGDSYEQYF. As DNA, the CDR3 is TGTGCCAGTAGTAGCGGGGCGACTAGCGGGGACTCCTACGAGCAGTACTTC. This rearrangement joins TRBV19 to TRBJ2-7; 11 bases are a match to TRBD2. The CDR3 covers 17 residues. After removal of 4 bases from V and 0 bases from J, the junction contained 8 bases not matched to a gene. CDR1 is LNHDA, CDR2 SQIVND, per germline (reference sequence). The variable domain in full, completed from reference TRBV19 and TRBJ2-7, reads DGGITQSPKYLFRKEGQNVTLSCEQNLNHDAMYWYRQDPGQGLRLIYYSQIVNDFQKGDIAEGYSVSREKKESFPLTVTSAQKNPTAFYLCASSSGATSGDSYEQYFGPGTRLTVT.